Listed below are T cell receptor beta chains from one sample, sequenced in a study of CD8 T cells in ankylosing spondylitis. One entry per CDR3 protein results from TCRdb running MiXCR on the 5' RACE reads. Among under 250,000 distinct CDR3 sequences listed, under 30% were seen once. The material sequenced was blood, either unsorted or a sorted T cell fraction (not recorded which). These receptors all stem from a male donor with ankylosing spondylitis or in good health (not recorded which). The CDR3 runs from the conserved cysteine through the conserved F or W. D genes are given only for firm matches. Some rows mark clone size as missing; the rest say once, few, many or name a class of expanded clone.

clone_size: many
d_call: -
v_call: TRBV7-2
j_call: TRBJ1-3
cdr3_nt: TGTGCCAGCAGCTCGTGGAGAAACACCATATATTTT
cdr3_aa: CASSSWRNTIYF

clone_size: few
d_call: -
v_call: TRBV6-5
j_call: TRBJ2-7
cdr3_nt: TGTGCCAGCAGTTACTCGAGGCTAGCGTCCTACGAGCAGTACTTC
cdr3_aa: CASSYSRLASYEQYF

clone_size: many
d_call: TRBD2
v_call: TRBV28
j_call: TRBJ2-1
cdr3_nt: TGTGCCAGCAGGTCAAGCGGGACTATCTACAATGAGCAGTTCTTC
cdr3_aa: CASRSSGTIYNEQFF

clone_size: few
d_call: TRBD2
v_call: TRBV15
j_call: TRBJ2-5
cdr3_nt: TGTGCCACCAGCAGAGACTTTGGACTAGGTGAGACCCAGTACTTC
cdr3_aa: CATSRDFGLGETQYF

clone_size: -
d_call: TRBD2
v_call: TRBV5-1
j_call: TRBJ2-1
cdr3_nt: TGCGCCAGCAGCTATGGTGGTCTAGCGGCAACCAATGAGCAGTTCTTC
cdr3_aa: CASSYGGLAATNEQFF

clone_size: many
d_call: TRBD2
v_call: TRBV5-1
j_call: TRBJ2-3
cdr3_nt: TGCGCCAGCAGCTGGCGGGAGAGTGAGTCAGATACGCAGTATTTT
cdr3_aa: CASSWRESESDTQYF

clone_size: few
d_call: TRBD2
v_call: TRBV20-1
j_call: TRBJ2-1
cdr3_nt: TGCAGTGCGAATCTAGCGGGGCAAGAGCAGTTCTTC
cdr3_aa: CSANLAGQEQFF

clone_size: many
d_call: -
v_call: TRBV20-1
j_call: TRBJ2-1
cdr3_nt: TGCAGTGCCTCCCGGGACCCCTACTACAATGAGCAGTTCTTC
cdr3_aa: CSASRDPYYNEQFF

clone_size: -
d_call: TRBD1
v_call: TRBV20-1
j_call: TRBJ1-1
cdr3_nt: TGCAGTGCCCCTTGGCAGGGGGCTCGGGACACTGAAGCTTTCTTT
cdr3_aa: CSAPWQGARDTEAFF

clone_size: -
d_call: -
v_call: TRBV29-1
j_call: TRBJ1-1
cdr3_nt: TGCAGCGTCGTCGGACAGAGTGACACTGAAGCTTTCTTT
cdr3_aa: CSVVGQSDTEAFF

clone_size: -
d_call: -
v_call: TRBV7-3
j_call: TRBJ2-1
cdr3_nt: TGTGCCAGCAGCCCGACCAGGGCCTCAGATGAGCAGTTCTTC
cdr3_aa: CASSPTRASDEQFF

clone_size: few
d_call: TRBD2
v_call: TRBV20-1
j_call: TRBJ2-1
cdr3_nt: TGCAGTGCTAGACCTCAGGGCGGGAGAGGTTTTAAGGAGCAGTTCTTC
cdr3_aa: CSARPQGGRGFKEQFF

clone_size: many
d_call: TRBD1
v_call: TRBV3-1
j_call: TRBJ1-2
cdr3_nt: TGTGCCAGCAGCCATTACGACAGGGTGTCCTATGGCTACACCTTC
cdr3_aa: CASSHYDRVSYGYTF

clone_size: -
d_call: TRBD1
v_call: TRBV24-1
j_call: TRBJ2-1
cdr3_nt: TGTGCCACCAGTGATTTGGCTGGACAGGGTACCGATGAGCAGTTCTTC
cdr3_aa: CATSDLAGQGTDEQFF

clone_size: -
d_call: -
v_call: TRBV4-2
j_call: TRBJ2-4
cdr3_nt: TGTGCCAGCAGCCCATCCGGGCCTACAAACATTCAGTACTTC
cdr3_aa: CASSPSGPTNIQYF

clone_size: many
d_call: -
v_call: TRBV12-3/TRBV12-4
j_call: TRBJ1-1
cdr3_nt: TGTGCCAGCAGTCCCATCTCCCAGAACACTGAAGCTTTCTTT
cdr3_aa: CASSPISQNTEAFF

clone_size: -
d_call: TRBD1
v_call: TRBV5-6
j_call: TRBJ2-1
cdr3_nt: TGTGCCAGCAGCTTGGATTGGACAGGGACTTACGGTGAGCAGTTCTTC
cdr3_aa: CASSLDWTGTYGEQFF

clone_size: few
d_call: -
v_call: TRBV4-2
j_call: TRBJ1-2
cdr3_nt: TGTGCCAGCAGCCAAGTATCAGCAGCTAACTATGGCTACACCTTC
cdr3_aa: CASSQVSAANYGYTF

clone_size: few
d_call: -
v_call: TRBV20-1
j_call: TRBJ2-5
cdr3_nt: TGCAGTGCTAGACCGGCCTCCCATACAGGGTACGGGACCCAGTACTTC
cdr3_aa: CSARPASHTGYGTQYF

clone_size: few
d_call: TRBD2
v_call: TRBV20-1
j_call: TRBJ2-7
cdr3_nt: TGCAGTGCTCGGCAGACCCTAGCGGGTATTTCCTACGAGCAGTACTTC
cdr3_aa: CSARQTLAGISYEQYF

clone_size: -
d_call: -
v_call: TRBV12-3/TRBV12-4
j_call: TRBJ2-3
cdr3_nt: TGTGCCAGCATCCAAAGACAGGCCAGGACAGATACGCAGTATTTT
cdr3_aa: CASIQRQARTDTQYF

clone_size: many
d_call: -
v_call: TRBV9
j_call: TRBJ2-1
cdr3_nt: TGTGCCAGCAGCGTGTACGGGAGCTCCTACAATGAGCAGTTCTTC
cdr3_aa: CASSVYGSSYNEQFF